The present entry profiles one T cell receptor beta chain with its context. Germline CDR1 reads LNHDA; CDR2 reads SQIVND (reference sequence). Trimming at V came to 7 bases and at J to 0 bases, leaving 8 bases not matched to a gene. The CDR3 has 15 residues. This specimen belongs to a study of blood T cell repertoires in COVID-19. Study at large: COVID-19 samples, acute and convalescent, were from the United States, Italy and Spain.

Original processing notes: Estimation of nucleated cell counts relied on the amplification of reference gene primers. Profiled with immunoSEQ multiplex PCR; TCRdb holds only in-frame clones, not every one. Clone size and the V and J calls come from that table; the DNA yielded D and trimming. The repertoire consists of approximately 250,000 clones, with around 93% occurring once and the leading ten covering around 2.8%. V gene TRBV19 combines with J gene TRBJ1-2, with TRBD1 matching 7 bases. This TCR came from a man aged 40-49 years who had been exposed to COVID-19. Sequencing was carried out using PBMCs or T cells enriched from blood (not recorded which). This chain's CDR3 is CASKQGTASNYGYTF. The CDR3 DNA follows: TGTGCCAGTAAACAGGGGACAGCCTCTAACTATGGCTACACCTTC. The complete variable domain, with remaining parts taken from reference TRBV19 and TRBJ1-2, reads DGGITQSPKYLFRKEGQNVTLSCEQNLNHDAMYWYRQDPGQGLRLIYYSQIVNDFQKGDIAEGYSVSREKKESFPLTVTSAQKNPTAFYLCASKQGTASNYGYTFGSGTRLTVV.